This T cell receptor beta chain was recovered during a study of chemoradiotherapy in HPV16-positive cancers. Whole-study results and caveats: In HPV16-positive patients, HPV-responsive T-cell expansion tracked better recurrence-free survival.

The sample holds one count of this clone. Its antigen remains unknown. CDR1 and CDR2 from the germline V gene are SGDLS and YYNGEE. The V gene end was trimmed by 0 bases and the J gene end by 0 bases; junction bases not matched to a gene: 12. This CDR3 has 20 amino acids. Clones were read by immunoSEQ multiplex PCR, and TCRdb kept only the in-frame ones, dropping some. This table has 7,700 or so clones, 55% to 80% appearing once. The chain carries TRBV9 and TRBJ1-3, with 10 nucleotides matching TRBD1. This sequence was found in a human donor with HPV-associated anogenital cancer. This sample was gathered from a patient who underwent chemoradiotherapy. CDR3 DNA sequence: TGTGCCAGCAGCGTAGCGACAGGGGGCATTGACATAAGCTCTGGAAACACCATATATTTT. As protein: CASSVATGGIDISSGNTIYF.